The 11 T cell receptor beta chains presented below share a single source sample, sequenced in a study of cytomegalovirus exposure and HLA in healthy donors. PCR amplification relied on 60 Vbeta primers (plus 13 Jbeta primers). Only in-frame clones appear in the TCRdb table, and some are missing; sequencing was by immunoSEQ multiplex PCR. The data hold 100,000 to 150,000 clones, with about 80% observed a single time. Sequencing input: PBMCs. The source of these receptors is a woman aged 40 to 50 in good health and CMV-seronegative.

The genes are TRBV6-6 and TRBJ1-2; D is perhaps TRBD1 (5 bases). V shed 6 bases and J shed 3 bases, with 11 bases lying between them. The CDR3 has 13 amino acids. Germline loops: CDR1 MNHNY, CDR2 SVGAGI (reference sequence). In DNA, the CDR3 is TGTGCCAGCAGGGCAGGAGGGGACTATGGCTACACCTTC. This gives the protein CASRAGGDYGYTF.

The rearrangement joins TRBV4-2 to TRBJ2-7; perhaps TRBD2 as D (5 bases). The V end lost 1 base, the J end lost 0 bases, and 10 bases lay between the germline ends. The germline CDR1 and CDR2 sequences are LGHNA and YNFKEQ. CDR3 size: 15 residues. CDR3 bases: TGTGCCAGCAGCCAAGGGCTAGCTGGCTCCTACGAGCAGTACTTC. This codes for CASSQGLAGSYEQYF.

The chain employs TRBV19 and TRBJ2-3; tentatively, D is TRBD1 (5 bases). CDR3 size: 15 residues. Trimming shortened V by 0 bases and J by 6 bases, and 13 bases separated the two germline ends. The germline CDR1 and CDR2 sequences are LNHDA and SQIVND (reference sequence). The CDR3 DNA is TGTGCCAGTAGTATAGAGGCAGGGCAGTCGGATACGCAGTATTTT. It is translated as CASSIEAGQSDTQYF.

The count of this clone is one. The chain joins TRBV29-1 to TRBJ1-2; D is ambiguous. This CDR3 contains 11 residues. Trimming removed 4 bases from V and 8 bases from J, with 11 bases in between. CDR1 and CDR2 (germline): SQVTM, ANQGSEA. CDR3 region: CSVGPRGGYTF. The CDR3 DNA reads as TGCAGCGTTGGGCCCCGGGGAGGCTACACCTTC.

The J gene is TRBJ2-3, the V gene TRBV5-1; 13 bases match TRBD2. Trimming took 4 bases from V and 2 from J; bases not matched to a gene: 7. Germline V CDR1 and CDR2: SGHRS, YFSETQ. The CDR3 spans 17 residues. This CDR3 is CASSRTSGGLNTDTQYF. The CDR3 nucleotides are TGCGCCAGCAGCCGGACTAGCGGGGGCCTGAACACAGATACGCAGTATTTT. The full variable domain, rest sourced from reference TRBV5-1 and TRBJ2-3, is KAGVTQTPRYLIKTRGQQVTLSCSPISGHRSVSWYQQTPGQGLQFLFEYFSETQRNKGNFPGRFSGRQFSNSRSEMNVSTLELGDSALYLCASSRTSGGLNTDTQYFGPGTRLTVL.

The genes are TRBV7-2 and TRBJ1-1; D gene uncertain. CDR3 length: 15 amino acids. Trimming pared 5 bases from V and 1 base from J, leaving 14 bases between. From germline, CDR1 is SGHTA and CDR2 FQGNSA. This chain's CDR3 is CASSQRLVSNTEAFF. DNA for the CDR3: TGTGCCAGCAGCCAAAGGCTAGTATCGAACACTGAAGCTTTCTTT.

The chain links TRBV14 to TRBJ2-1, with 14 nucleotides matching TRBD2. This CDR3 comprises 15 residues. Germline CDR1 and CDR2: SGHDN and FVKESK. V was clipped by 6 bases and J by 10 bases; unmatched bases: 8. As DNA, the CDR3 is TGTGCCAGCAGTCATTACGGACTAGCGGGAGGCGAGCAGTTCTTC. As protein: CASSHYGLAGGEQFF.

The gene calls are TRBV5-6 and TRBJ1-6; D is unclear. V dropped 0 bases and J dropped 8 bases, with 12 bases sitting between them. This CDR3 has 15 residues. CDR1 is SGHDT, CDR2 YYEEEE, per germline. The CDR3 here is CASSLATGVYSPLHF. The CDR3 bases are TGTGCCAGCAGCTTGGCCACCGGAGTTTATTCACCCCTCCACTTT.

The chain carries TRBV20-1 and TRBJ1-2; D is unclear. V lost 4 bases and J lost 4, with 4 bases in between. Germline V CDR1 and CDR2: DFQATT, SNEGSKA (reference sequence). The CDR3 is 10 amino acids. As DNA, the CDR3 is TGCAGTGCTAACAGCTATGGCTACACCTTC. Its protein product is CSANSYGYTF.

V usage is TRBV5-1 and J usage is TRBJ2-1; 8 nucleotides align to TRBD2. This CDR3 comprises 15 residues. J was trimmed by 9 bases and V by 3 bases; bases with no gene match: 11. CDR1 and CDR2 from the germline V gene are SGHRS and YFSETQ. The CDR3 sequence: CASSSATGRGGEQFF. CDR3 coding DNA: TGCGCCAGCAGCTCTGCGACAGGCCGGGGGGGTGAGCAGTTCTTC.

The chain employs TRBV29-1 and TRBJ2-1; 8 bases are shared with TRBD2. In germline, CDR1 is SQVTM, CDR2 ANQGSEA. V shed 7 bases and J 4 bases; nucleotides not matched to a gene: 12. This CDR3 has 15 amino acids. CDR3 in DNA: TGCAGCGCGGGTCCTGAGCGGGGGACTTACAATGAGCAGTTCTTC. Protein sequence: CSAGPERGTYNEQFF.